This TCR beta chain appears in the sequencing data of a study of neurological immune-mediated disorders. Time point noted: longitudinal time-point 3. This clonotype was seen ten or more times. The germline gives CDR1 SGHTA, CDR2 FQGNSA. Unmatched junction bases numbered 16, after V lost 10 bases and J lost 4 bases. The CDR3 loop spans 16 amino acids. Template-switch 5'RACE cDNA synthesis added a 10-nucleotide unique molecular identifier. TCRdb passed the 5' RACE reads through MiXCR, listing each CDR3 protein once. Here the sample spans about 99,000 distinct CDR3 sequences, approximately 11% being singletons.

What was sequenced was PBMCs. The chain employs TRBV7-2 and TRBJ2-1; 7 bases map to TRBD2. The receptor was derived from a female donor with HTLV-1-associated myelopathy (HAM/TSP). DNA for the CDR3: TGTGCCAACATCCCGTTGGGGGGGGTTATGTACAATGAGCAGTTCTTC. This translates into CANIPLGGVMYNEQFF.